This TCR beta chain was found in a study of chemoradiotherapy in HPV16-positive cancers. Study-wide points: Candidate HPV-specific clones and E7-related TCR motifs grew in tumor during treatment.

The data were produced by immunoSEQ multiplex PCR, yet TCRdb's version contains in-frame clones alone and is incomplete. The repertoire has some 3,100 clones, about 90% of them found once; the top ten carry around 3.2%. On this clone: Its antigen remains unidentified.

The specimen was tumor tissue, collected from a patient who underwent chemoradiotherapy. The TCR was taken from a human donor with HPV-associated anogenital cancer.

The CDR3 is CASSFSNGGTGGGVYEQYF. In DNA form, the CDR3 reads TGCGCCAGCAGCTTTTCGAACGGAGGGACCGGGGGGGGCGTCTACGAGCAGTACTTC. The chain couples TRBV5-1 to TRBJ2-7, with TRBD2 identical over 8 bases. V gave up 2 bases and J gave up 3 bases; unmatched junction bases: 19. The germline gives CDR1 SGHRS, CDR2 YFSETQ. The CDR3 covers 19 residues.